This passage covers 9 T cell receptor beta chains from one sample sequenced in a study of blood T cell repertoires in COVID-19. Libraries were prepared by immunoSEQ multiplex PCR; TCRdb keeps only in-frame clonotypes and omits some of them. The table records tens of thousands of clones, 80% to 90% of them present only once. Input material: peripheral blood. These receptors were taken from a man aged 50 to 59 with acute or convalescent COVID-19.

The V and J genes are TRBV28 and TRBJ1-1, with 12 nucleotides matching TRBD1. After removal of 3 bases from V and 11 bases from J, the junction contained 10 bases not matched to a gene. Germline V CDR1 and CDR2: MDHEN, SYDVKM. The CDR3 has 15 amino acids. The CDR3 is CASSLGSGQGAGAFF. The CDR3 nucleotides read TGTGCCAGCAGTTTGGGTTCGGGACAGGGGGCTGGGGCTTTCTTT. The variable domain in full, with the rest retrieved from reference TRBV28 and TRBJ1-1, is DVKVTQSSRYLVKRTGEKVFLECVQDMDHENMFWYRQDPGLGLRLIYFSYDVKMKEKGDIPEGYSVSREKKERFSLILESASTNQTSMYLCASSLGSGQGAGAFFGQGTRLTVV.

The chain is built from TRBV6-1 and TRBJ2-7; TRBD2 aligns across 7 bases. Germline V gene data show CDR1 as MNHNS and CDR2 as SASEGT. After removal of 0 bases from V and 3 bases from J, the junction contained 5 bases not matched to a gene. The CDR3 consists of 15 residues. The CDR3 protein is CASSEAGTGGYEQYF. CDR3 bases: TGTGCCAGCAGTGAAGCGGGGACGGGAGGCTACGAGCAGTACTTC.

The DNA of the CDR3 is TGTGCCAGCACGCCGGACACCGGGGAGCTGTTTTTT. This codes for CASTPDTGELFF. The V and J genes are TRBV5-4 and TRBJ2-2; D is undetermined. From germline, CDR1 is SGHNT and CDR2 YYREEE (reference sequence). V gave up 6 bases and J gave up 3 bases, with 6 bases separating them. This CDR3 has 12 residues.

The rearrangement uses TRBV10-3 and TRBJ1-2; 12 positions agree with TRBD1. Germline trimming cut 2 bases from V and 3 bases from J; bases unmatched to any gene: 7. The CDR3 spans 17 residues. Germline CDR1 reads ENHRY; CDR2 reads SYGVKD. The DNA for the CDR3 is TGTGCCATCAGTGAGCAAGGGGGACAGGGGGCGGACTATGGCTACACCTTC. It translates to CAISEQGGQGADYGYTF.

There are a few counts of this clone. CDR3 loop: CASSSTQGGQPQHF. DNA of the CDR3: TGCGCCAGCAGCTCAACCCAGGGTGGACAGCCCCAGCATTTT. This rearrangement joins TRBV5-1 to TRBJ1-5, with D maybe TRBD1 (5 bases). V was shortened by 3 bases and J by 7 bases, with 14 bases between the two germline ends. The CDR3 covers 14 residues. Germline CDR1 and CDR2: SGHRS and YFSETQ.

In nucleotides, the CDR3 is TGCAGCGTTGGTGTGACAGGGAGTCACTCTGGAAACACCATATATTTT. It yields the protein CSVGVTGSHSGNTIYF. The chain links TRBV29-1 to TRBJ1-3, with 7 bases aligning to TRBD1. Looked up from germline, CDR1 is SQVTM and CDR2 is ANQGSEA. The CDR3 sequence is 16 residues long. With V trimmed by 4 bases and J by 0 bases, 9 bases remained unmatched.

The chain employs TRBV28 and TRBJ1-3; a possible D gene is TRBD1 (6 bases). V lost 5 bases and J 1 base, leaving 12 bases between the germline ends. The CDR3 consists of 15 residues. Germline V lookup: CDR1 MDHEN, CDR2 SYDVKM. In DNA, the CDR3 is TGTGCCAGCAGTCCACAGGGCCGTTCTGGAAACACCATATATTTT. It translates to CASSPQGRSGNTIYF.

The V call is TRBV5-1, the J call TRBJ2-3, with D uncertain. V lost 0 bases to trimming and J lost 1 base, with 9 bases between them. CDR1 is SGHRS, CDR2 YFSETQ, per germline. The CDR3 loop spans 15 amino acids. The CDR3 DNA reads TGCGCCAGCAGCTTGGGTTCTTCCGGCACAGATACGCAGTATTTT. Amino acid sequence: CASSLGSSGTDTQYF.

V and J are TRBV6-5 and TRBJ2-7; 9 positions agree with TRBD1. The CDR3 is 14 amino acids. V trimming: 6 bases; J trimming: 9 bases; junction bases outside the gene matches: 12. The germline CDR1 and CDR2 sequences are MNHEY and SVGAGI. In DNA, the CDR3 is TGTGCCAGCAGGGAGGACAGGGGACGTTTTGGGCAGTACTTC. Protein product: CASREDRGRFGQYF.